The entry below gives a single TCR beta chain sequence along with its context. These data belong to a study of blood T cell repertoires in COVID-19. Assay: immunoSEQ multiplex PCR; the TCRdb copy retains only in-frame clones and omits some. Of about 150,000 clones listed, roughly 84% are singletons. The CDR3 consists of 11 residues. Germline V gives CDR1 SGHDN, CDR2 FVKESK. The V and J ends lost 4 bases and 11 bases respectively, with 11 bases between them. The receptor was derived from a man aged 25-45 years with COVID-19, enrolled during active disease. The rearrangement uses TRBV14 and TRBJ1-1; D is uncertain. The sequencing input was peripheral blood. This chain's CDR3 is CASSLGLEAFF. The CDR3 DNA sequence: TGTGCCAGCAGCCTCGGGTTGGAGGCTTTCTTT.